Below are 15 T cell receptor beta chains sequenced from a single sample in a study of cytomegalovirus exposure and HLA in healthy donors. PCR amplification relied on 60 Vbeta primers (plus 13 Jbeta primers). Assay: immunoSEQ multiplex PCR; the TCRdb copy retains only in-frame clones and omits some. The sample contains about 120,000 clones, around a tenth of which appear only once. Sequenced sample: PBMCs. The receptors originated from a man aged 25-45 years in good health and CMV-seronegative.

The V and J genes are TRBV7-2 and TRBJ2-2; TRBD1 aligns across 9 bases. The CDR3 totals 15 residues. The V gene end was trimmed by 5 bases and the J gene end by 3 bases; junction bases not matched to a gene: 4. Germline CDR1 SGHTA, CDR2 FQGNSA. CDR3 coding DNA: TGTGCCAGCAGCCCCCGGACAGGGGACACCGGGGAGCTGTTTTTT. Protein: CASSPRTGDTGELFF.

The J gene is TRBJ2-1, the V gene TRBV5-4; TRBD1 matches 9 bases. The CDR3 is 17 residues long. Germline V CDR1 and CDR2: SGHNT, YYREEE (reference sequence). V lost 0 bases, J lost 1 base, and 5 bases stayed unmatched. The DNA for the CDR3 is TGTGCCAGCAGCTTGGCAGGCGGGACAGGGTCCTACAATGAGCAGTTCTTC. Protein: CASSLAGGTGSYNEQFF. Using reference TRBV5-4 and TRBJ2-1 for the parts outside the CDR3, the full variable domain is ETGVTQSPTHLIKTRGQQVTLRCSSQSGHNTVSWYQQALGQGPQFIFQYYREEENGRGNFPPRFSGLQFPNYSSELNVNALELDDSALYLCASSLAGGTGSYNEQFFGPGTRLTVL.

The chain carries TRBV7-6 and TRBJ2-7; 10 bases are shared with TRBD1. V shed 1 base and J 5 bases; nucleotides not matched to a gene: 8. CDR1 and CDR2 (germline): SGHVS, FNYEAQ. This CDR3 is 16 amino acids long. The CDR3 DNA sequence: TGTGCCAGCAGCTTAGAAGACAGGGGGCTTCAGAACGAGCAGTACTTC. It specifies CASSLEDRGLQNEQYF.

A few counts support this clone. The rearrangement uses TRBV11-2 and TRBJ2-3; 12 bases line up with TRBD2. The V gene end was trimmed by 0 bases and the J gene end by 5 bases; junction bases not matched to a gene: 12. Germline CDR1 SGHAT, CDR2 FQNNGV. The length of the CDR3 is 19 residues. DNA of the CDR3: TGTGCCAGCAGCTTAGATGCAGTGGGACTAGCGGGTCTAGGAGATACGCAGTATTTT. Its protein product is CASSLDAVGLAGLGDTQYF.

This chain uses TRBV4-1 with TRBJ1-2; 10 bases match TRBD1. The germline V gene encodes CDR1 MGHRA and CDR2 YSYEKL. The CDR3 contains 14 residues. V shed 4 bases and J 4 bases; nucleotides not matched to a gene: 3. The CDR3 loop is CASSRRDRGYGYTF. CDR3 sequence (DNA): TGCGCCAGCAGCCGAAGGGACAGGGGCTATGGCTACACCTTC.

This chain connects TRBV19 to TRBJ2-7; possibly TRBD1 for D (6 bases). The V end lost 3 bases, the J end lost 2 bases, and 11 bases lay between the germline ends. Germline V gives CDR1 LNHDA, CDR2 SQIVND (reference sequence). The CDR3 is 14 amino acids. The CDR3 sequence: CASSMQGTPYEQYF. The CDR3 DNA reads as TGTGCCAGTAGTATGCAGGGGACACCCTACGAGCAGTACTTC.

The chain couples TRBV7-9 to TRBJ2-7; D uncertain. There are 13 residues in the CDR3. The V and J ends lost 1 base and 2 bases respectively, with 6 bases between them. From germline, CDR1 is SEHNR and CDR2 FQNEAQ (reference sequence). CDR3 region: CASSLDQAYEQYF. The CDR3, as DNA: TGTGCCAGCAGCTTAGATCAGGCCTACGAGCAGTACTTC.

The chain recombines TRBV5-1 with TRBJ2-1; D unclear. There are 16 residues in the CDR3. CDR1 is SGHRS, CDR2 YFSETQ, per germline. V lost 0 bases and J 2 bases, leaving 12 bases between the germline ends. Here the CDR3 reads CASSLEFWRTYNEQFF. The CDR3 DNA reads TGCGCCAGCAGCTTGGAGTTCTGGCGGACCTACAATGAGCAGTTCTTC.

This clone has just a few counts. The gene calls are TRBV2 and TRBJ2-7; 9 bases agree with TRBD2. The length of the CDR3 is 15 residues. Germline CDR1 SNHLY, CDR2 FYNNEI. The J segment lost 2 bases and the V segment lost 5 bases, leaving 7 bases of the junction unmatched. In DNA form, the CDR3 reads TGTGCCAGCAGTCCCCGAGGACTAGCGACCTACGAGCAGTACTTC. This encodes CASSPRGLATYEQYF. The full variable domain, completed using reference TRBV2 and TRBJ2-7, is EPEVTQTPSHQVTQMGQEVILRCVPISNHLYFYWYRQILGQKVEFLVSFYNNEISEKSEIFDDQFSVERPDGSNFTLKIRSTKLEDSAMYFCASSPRGLATYEQYFGPGTRLTVT.

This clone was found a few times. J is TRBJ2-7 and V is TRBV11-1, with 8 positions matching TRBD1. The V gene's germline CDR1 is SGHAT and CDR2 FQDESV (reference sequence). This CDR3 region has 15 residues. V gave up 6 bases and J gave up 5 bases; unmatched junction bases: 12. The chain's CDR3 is CASSSKTGALHEQYF. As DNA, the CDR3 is TGTGCCAGCAGTTCTAAGACAGGGGCGCTCCACGAGCAGTACTTC.

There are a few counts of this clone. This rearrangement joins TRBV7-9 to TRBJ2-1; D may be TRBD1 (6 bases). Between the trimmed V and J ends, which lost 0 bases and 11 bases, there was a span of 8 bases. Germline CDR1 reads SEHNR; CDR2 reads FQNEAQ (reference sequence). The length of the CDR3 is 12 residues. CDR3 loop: CASSLAGQQQFF. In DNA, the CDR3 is TGTGCCAGCAGCTTAGCCGGACAGCAGCAGTTCTTC.

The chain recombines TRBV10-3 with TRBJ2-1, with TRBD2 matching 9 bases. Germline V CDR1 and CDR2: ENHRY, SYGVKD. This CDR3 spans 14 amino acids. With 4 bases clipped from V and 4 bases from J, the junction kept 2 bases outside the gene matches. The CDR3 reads CAISASGTYNEQFF. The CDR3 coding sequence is TGTGCCATCAGTGCTAGCGGGACGTACAATGAGCAGTTCTTC.

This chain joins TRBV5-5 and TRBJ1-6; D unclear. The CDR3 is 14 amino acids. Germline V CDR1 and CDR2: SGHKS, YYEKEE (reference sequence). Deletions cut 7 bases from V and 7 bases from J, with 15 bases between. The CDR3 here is CASGAWLENSPLHF. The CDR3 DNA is TGTGCCAGCGGAGCTTGGCTGGAAAATTCACCCCTCCACTTT.

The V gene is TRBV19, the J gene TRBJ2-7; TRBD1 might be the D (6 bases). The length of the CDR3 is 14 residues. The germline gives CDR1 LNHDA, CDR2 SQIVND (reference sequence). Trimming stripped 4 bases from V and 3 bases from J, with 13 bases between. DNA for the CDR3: TGTGCCAGTAGTACTCGACAGGCCCTCTACGAGCAGTACTTC. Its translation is CASSTRQALYEQYF.

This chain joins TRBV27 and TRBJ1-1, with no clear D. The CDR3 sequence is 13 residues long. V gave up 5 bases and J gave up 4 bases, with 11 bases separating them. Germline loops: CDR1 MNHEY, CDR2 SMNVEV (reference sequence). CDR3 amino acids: CASSPRIVTEAFF. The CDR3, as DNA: TGTGCCAGCAGTCCGCGTATAGTCACTGAAGCTTTCTTT.